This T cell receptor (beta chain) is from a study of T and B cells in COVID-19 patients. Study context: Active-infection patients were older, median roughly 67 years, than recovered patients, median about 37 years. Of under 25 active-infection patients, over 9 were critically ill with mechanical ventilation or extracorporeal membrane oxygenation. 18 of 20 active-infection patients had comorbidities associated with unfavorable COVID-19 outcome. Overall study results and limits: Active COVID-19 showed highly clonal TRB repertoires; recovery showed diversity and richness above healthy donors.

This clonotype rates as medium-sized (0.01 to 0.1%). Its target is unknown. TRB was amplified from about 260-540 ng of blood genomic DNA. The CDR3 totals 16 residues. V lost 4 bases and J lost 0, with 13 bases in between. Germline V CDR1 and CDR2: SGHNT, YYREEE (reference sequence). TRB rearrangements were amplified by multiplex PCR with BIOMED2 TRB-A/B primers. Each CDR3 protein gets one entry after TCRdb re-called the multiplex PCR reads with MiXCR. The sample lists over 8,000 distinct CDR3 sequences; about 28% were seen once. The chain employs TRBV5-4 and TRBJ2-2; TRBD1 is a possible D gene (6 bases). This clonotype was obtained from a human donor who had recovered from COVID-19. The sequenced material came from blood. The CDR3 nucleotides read TGTGCCAGCAGCAAGGCCGGGACACCGAACACCGGGGAGCTGTTTTTT. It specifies CASSKAGTPNTGELFF.